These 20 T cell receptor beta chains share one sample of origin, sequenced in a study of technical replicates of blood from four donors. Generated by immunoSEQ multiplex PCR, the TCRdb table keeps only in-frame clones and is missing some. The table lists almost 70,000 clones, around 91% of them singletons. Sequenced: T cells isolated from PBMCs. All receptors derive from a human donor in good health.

In DNA, the CDR3 is TGTGCCAGCAGCCTTTTGGCTAGCGGATTTACAGATACGCAGTATTTT. Protein: CASSLLASGFTDTQYF. J is TRBJ2-3 and V is TRBV11-3; 7 nucleotides match TRBD2. Germline assignment: CDR1 SGHNT and CDR2 YENEEA. This CDR3 contains 16 residues. The ends lost 5 bases at V and 3 bases at J; junction bases unmatched: 11.

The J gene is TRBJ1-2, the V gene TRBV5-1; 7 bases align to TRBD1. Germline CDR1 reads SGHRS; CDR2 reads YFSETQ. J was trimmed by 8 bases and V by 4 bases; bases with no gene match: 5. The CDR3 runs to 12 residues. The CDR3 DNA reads TGCGCCAGCAGCCTGACAGGGAGCGGCTACACCTTC. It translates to CASSLTGSGYTF.

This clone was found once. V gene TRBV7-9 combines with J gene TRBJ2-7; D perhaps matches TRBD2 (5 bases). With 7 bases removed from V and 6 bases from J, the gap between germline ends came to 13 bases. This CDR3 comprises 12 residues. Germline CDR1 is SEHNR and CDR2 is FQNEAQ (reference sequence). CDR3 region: CASTETGSEQYF. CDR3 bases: TGTGCCAGCACGGAGACGGGGAGCGAGCAGTACTTC.

CDR3 bases: TGTGCCAGCAGCTGGGGACAGGGAAAAGAGACCCAGTACTTC. As protein: CASSWGQGKETQYF. V usage is TRBV5-4 and J usage is TRBJ2-5; 9 positions match TRBD1. CDR1 is SGHNT and CDR2 is YYREEE in the germline V gene (reference sequence). The CDR3 is made up of 14 amino acids. Germline trimming cut 3 bases from V and 3 bases from J; bases unmatched to any gene: 3.

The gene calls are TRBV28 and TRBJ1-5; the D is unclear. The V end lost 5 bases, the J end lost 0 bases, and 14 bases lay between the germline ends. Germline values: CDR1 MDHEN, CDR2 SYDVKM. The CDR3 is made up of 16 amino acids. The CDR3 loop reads CASSPSGLYSNQPQHF. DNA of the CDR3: TGTGCCAGCAGTCCGTCCGGACTATATAGCAATCAGCCCCAGCATTTT.

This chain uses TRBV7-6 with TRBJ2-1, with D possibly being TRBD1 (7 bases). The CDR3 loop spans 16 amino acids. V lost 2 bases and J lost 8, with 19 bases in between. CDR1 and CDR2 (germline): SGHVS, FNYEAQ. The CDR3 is CASSLFGEVTGHEQFF. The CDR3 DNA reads TGTGCCAGCAGCTTATTCGGGGAGGTGACAGGGCATGAGCAGTTCTTC.

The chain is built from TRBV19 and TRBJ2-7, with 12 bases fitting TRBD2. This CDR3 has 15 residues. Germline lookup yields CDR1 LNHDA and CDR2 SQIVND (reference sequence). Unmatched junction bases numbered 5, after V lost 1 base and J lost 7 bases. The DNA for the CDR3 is TGTGCCAGTAGTATAGGACTAGCGGGAGCCCAAGAGCAGTACTTC. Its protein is CASSIGLAGAQEQYF.

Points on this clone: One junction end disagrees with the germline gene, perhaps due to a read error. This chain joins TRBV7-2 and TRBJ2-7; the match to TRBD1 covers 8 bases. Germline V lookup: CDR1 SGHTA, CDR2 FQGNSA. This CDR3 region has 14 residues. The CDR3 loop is CASSFDRGSHEQYF. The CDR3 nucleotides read TGTGCCAGCAGCTTCGACAGGGGCTCCCACGAGCAGTACTTC.

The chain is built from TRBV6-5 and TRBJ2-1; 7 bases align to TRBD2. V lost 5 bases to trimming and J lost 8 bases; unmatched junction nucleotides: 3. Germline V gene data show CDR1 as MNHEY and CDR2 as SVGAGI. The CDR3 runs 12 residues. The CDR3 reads CASSQTSDEQFF. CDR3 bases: TGTGCCAGCAGTCAAACTAGCGATGAGCAGTTCTTC.

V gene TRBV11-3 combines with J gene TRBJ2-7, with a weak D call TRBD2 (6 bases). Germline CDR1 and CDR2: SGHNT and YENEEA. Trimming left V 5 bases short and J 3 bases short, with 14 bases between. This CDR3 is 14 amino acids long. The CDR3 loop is CASSRSGEFYEQYF. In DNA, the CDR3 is TGTGCCAGCAGCCGTAGCGGCGAATTCTACGAGCAGTACTTC.

CDR3 sequence (DNA): TGTGCCAGCATCGTGACAGGGAAAGAAGCTGAAGCTTTCTTT. As protein: CASIVTGKEAEAFF. The rearrangement joins TRBV28 to TRBJ1-1, with 7 bases fitting TRBD1. Trimming took 7 bases from V and 6 from J; bases not matched to a gene: 11. CDR3 size: 14 residues. The germline CDR1 and CDR2 sequences are MDHEN and SYDVKM.

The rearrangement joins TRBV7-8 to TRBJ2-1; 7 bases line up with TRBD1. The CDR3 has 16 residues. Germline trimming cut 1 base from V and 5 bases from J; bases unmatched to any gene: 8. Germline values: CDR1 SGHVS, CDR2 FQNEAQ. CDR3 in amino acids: CASSLDVGQLNNEQFF. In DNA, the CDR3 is TGTGCCAGCAGCTTAGATGTGGGACAGCTTAACAATGAGCAGTTCTTC.

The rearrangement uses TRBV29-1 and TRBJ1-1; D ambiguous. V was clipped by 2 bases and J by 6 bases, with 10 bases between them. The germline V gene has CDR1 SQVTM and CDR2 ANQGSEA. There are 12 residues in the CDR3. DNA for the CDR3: TGCAGCGTTGAAATTGGGCGGGCTGAAGCTTTCTTT. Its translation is CSVEIGRAEAFF.

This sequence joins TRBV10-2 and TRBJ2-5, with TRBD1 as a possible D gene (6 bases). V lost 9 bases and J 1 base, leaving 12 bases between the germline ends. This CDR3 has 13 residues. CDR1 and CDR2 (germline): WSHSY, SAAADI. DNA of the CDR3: TGCGCCAGACACAGGGCCGGCCAAGAGACCCAGTACTTC. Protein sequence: CARHRAGQETQYF.

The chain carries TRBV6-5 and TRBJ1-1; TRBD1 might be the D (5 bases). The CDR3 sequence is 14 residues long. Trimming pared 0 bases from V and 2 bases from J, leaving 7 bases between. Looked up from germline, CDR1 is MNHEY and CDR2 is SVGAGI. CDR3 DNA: TGTGCCAGCAGTTACTCAGGGGCTAACACTGAAGCTTTCTTT. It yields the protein CASSYSGANTEAFF.

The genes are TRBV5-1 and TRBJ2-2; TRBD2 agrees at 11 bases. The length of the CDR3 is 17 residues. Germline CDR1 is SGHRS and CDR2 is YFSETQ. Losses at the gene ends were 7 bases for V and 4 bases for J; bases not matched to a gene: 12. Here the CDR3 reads CASRGLAGFQPTGELFF. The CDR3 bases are TGCGCCAGCCGAGGACTAGCGGGTTTCCAACCCACCGGGGAGCTGTTTTTT.

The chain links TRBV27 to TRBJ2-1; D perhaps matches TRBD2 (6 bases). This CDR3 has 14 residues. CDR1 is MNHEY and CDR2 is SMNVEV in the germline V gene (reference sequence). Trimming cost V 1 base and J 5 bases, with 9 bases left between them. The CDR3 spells CASSLYGGNNEQFF. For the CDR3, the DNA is TGTGCCAGCAGTTTATACGGAGGGAACAATGAGCAGTTCTTC.

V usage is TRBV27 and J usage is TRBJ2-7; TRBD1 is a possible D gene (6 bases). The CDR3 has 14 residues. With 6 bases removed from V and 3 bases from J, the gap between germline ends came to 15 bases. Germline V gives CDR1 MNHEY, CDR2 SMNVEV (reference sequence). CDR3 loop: CASSPRQEGYEQYF. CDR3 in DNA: TGTGCCAGCAGCCCTAGACAGGAAGGCTACGAGCAGTACTTC.

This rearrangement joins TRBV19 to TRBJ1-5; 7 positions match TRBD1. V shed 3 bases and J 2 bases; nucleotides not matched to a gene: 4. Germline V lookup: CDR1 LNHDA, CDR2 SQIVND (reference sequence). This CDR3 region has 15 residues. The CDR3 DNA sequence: TGTGCCAGTAGTATTGACACAGGGGGCAATCAGCCCCAGCATTTT. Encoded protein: CASSIDTGGNQPQHF.

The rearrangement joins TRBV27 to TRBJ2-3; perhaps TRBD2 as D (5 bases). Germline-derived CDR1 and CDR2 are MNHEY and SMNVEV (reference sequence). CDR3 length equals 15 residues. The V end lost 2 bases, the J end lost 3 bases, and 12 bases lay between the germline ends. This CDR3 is CASSLMGEGTDTQYF. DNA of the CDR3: TGTGCCAGCAGTTTAATGGGAGAAGGAACAGATACGCAGTATTTT.